The 8 T cell receptor beta chains below all came from one sample that was sequenced in a study of shared clonotypes between healthy human individuals. Measured with immunoSEQ multiplex PCR; TCRdb has only the in-frame clones, and not every one. The sample shows about 680,000 clones, about 92% of them seen only once. CD45RO-negative cells were positively selected for CCR7, leaving out terminally differentiated effector memory CD45RA+ cells. Material: naive CD8+ T cells sorted from blood. The receptors here all came from a man between 25 and 39 years old in good health.

The chain links TRBV9 to TRBJ1-3, with 12 nucleotides matching TRBD1. CDR3 length: 17 residues. V shed 3 bases and J 4 bases; nucleotides not matched to a gene: 8. Germline CDR1 SGDLS, CDR2 YYNGEE. DNA of the CDR3: TGTGCCAGCAGCGACCCGGGACAGGGGGCGTCCGGAAACACCATATATTTT. This gives the protein CASSDPGQGASGNTIYF. The full variable domain, its missing parts supplied by reference TRBV9 and TRBJ1-3, is DSGVTQTPKHLITATGQRVTLRCSPRSGDLSVYWYQQSLDQGLQFLIQYYNGEERAKGNILERFSAQQFPDLHSELNLSSLELGDSALYFCASSDPGQGASGNTIYFGEGSWLTVV.

The chain carries TRBV7-9 and TRBJ1-3; 7 positions agree with TRBD1. The CDR3 length is 15 residues. Germline CDR1 is SEHNR and CDR2 is FQNEAQ (reference sequence). V lost 6 bases and J lost 6; bases outside the gene matches: 11. This CDR3 reads CASSSPDREINTIYF. CDR3 DNA sequence: TGTGCCAGCAGTTCCCCCGACAGGGAGATAAACACCATATATTTT.

The rearrangement uses TRBV5-4 and TRBJ2-5; 8 bases are a match to TRBD2. V shed 1 base, J shed 5 bases, and the junction held 10 bases outside the gene matches. Per the germline V gene, CDR1 is SGHNT and CDR2 is YYREEE (reference sequence). CDR3 length: 16 amino acids. The CDR3 here is CASSLWSGSDGETQYF. DNA for the CDR3: TGTGCCAGCAGCTTGTGGAGCGGGAGTGATGGGGAGACCCAGTACTTC.

This clone is a singleton in its sample. The gene calls are TRBV9 and TRBJ2-7; D is unresolved. The germline gives CDR1 SGDLS, CDR2 YYNGEE. V shed 0 bases and J shed 2 bases, with 9 bases lying between them. This CDR3 has 14 amino acids. CDR3 nucleotide sequence: TGTGCCAGCAGCGTAGAGAGGTTCCCCTACGAGCAGTACTTC. Protein sequence: CASSVERFPYEQYF.

V and J are TRBV9 and TRBJ2-2, with D hard to call. Germline V gene sequence: CDR1 SGDLS, CDR2 YYNGEE. CDR3 length equals 14 residues. Between the trimmed V and J ends, which lost 3 bases and 1 base, there was a span of 7 bases. The DNA of the CDR3 is TGTGCCAGCAGCGGTACTTTGAACACCGGGGAGCTGTTTTTT. It codes for CASSGTLNTGELFF. The full variable domain, completed using reference TRBV9 and TRBJ2-2, is DSGVTQTPKHLITATGQRVTLRCSPRSGDLSVYWYQQSLDQGLQFLIQYYNGEERAKGNILERFSAQQFPDLHSELNLSSLELGDSALYFCASSGTLNTGELFFGEGSRLTVL.

With regard to this clone: Other DNA sequences from this sample encode an identical CDR3 as well. The V gene is TRBV6-6, the J gene TRBJ2-5; D remains ambiguous. With 2 bases removed from V and 4 bases from J, the gap between germline ends came to 8 bases. CDR3 size: 13 residues. CDR1 and CDR2 from the germline V gene are MNHNY and SVGAGI (reference sequence). The CDR3 DNA is TGTGCCAGCAGTTACAATTCGGCAGAGACCCAGTACTTC. Protein product: CASSYNSAETQYF.

The V call is TRBV5-1, the J call TRBJ2-7, with unresolved D. This CDR3 contains 15 residues. Trimming removed 0 bases from V and 2 bases from J, with 12 bases in between. Germline loops: CDR1 SGHRS, CDR2 YFSETQ. DNA for the CDR3: TGCGCCAGCAGCTTGGAGGCAGGAGATACCTACGAGCAGTACTTC. This codes for CASSLEAGDTYEQYF.

The sample holds one count of this clone. The chain recombines TRBV13 with TRBJ2-5, with D perhaps TRBD2 (5 bases). The CDR3 contains 14 residues. The germline gives CDR1 PRHDT, CDR2 FYEKMQ (reference sequence). V shed 4 bases and J shed 2 bases, with 11 bases lying between them. CDR3 sequence reads: CASSSEGWQETQYF. The CDR3 DNA reads as TGTGCCAGCAGCTCCGAGGGTTGGCAAGAGACCCAGTACTTC.